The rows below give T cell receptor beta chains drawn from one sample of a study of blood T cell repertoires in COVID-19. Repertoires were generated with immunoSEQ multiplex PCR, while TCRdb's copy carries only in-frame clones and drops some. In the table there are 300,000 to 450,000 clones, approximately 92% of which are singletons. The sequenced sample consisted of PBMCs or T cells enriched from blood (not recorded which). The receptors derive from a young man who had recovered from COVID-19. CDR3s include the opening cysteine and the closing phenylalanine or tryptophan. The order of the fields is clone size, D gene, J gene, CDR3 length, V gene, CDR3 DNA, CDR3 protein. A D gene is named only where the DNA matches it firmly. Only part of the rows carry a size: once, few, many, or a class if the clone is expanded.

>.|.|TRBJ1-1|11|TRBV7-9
TGTGCCAGCAGCCTACGGGGGGCCGCTTTCTTT
CASSLRGAAFF
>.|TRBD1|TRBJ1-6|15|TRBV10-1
TGCGCCAGCAGTCAAGGGACAGGGGGGAATTCACCCCTCCACTTT
CASSQGTGGNSPLHF
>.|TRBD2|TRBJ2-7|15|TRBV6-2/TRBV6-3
TGTGCCAGCAGTCTTTATAGCGGGAGAGAGAACGAGCAGTACTTC
CASSLYSGRENEQYF
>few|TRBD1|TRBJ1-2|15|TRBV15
TGTGCCACCAGCAGAGAGGGACAGAGATCTTCTGGCTACACCTTC
CATSREGQRSSGYTF
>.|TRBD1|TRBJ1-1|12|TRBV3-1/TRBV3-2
TGTGCCAGCAGCCACGGGGACAGTGAAGCTTTCTTT
CASSHGDSEAFF
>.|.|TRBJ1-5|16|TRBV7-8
TGTGCCAGCAGCGGAACCTCAGGGCGGGGAGGGCAGCCCCAGCATTTT
CASSGTSGRGGQPQHF
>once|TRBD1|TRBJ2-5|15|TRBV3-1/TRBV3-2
TGTGCCAGCAGCCAAGGACAGGGGGCCGGAGAGACCCAGTACTTC
CASSQGQGAGETQYF
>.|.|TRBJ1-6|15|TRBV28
TGTGCCAGCAGACAGGATATCTCCTATAATTCACCCCTCCACTTT
CASRQDISYNSPLHF
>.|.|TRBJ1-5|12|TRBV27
TGTGCCAGCGGCAGATTTAATCAGCCCCAGCATTTT
CASGRFNQPQHF
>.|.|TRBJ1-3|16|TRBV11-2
TGTGCCAGCAGCTTAGGAGCTGCCTTCTCTGGAAACACCATATATTTT
CASSLGAAFSGNTIYF
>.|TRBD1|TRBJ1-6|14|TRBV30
TGTGCCTGGAGTGCAGGGGGCCAGGGTTCACCCCTCCACTTT
CAWSAGGQGSPLHF
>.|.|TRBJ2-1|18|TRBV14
TGTGCCAGCAGCCAAGTTTTCGACTGGCGGGTTCCCTACAATGAGCAGTTCTTC
CASSQVFDWRVPYNEQFF
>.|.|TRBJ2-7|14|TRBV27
TGTGCCAGCAGTTTCGGAGGGAACTCCTACGAGCAGTACTTC
CASSFGGNSYEQYF
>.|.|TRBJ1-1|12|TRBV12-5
TGTGCTAGTGCCTCCAGTAACACTGAAGCTTTCTTT
CASASSNTEAFF
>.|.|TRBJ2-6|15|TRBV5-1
TGCGCCAGCGCGGATCAGGGTTCTGGGGCCAACGTCCTGACTTTC
CASADQGSGANVLTF
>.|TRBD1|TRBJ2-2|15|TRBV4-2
TGTGCCAGCAGCCAATTCACAGGGGACACCGGGGAGCTGTTTTTT
CASSQFTGDTGELFF
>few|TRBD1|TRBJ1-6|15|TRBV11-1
TGTGCCAGCAGCGATAACAAACAGGGGATTTCACCCCTCCACTTT
CASSDNKQGISPLHF
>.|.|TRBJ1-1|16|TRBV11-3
TGTGCCAGCAGCTTAGGGGGGCCCCGCATGAACACTGAAGCTTTCTTT
CASSLGGPRMNTEAFF
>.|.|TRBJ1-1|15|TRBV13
TGTGCCAGCAGCCAGACCAGGGTCGGGAACACTGAAGCTTTCTTT
CASSQTRVGNTEAFF
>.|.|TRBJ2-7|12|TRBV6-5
TGTGCCAGCAAAGAGGCCTACTACGAGCAGTACTTC
CASKEAYYEQYF
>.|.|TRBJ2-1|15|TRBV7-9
TGTGCCAGCAGCTTAGAACTAGCCAGGTTTAATGAGCAGTTCTTC
CASSLELARFNEQFF
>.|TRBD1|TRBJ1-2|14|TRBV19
TGTGCCAGTAGTATTCGTCAGGGGGCCGGTGGCTACACCTTC
CASSIRQGAGGYTF
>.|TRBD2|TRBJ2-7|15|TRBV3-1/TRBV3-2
TGTGCCAGCAGCCAAGATCGCGGGGGGGCTTACGAGCAGTACTTC
CASSQDRGGAYEQYF
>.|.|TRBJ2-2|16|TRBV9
TGTGCCAGCAGCCCTCAAATTGCGGTTCACACCGGGGAGCTGTTTTTT
CASSPQIAVHTGELFF
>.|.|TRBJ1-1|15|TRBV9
TGTGCCAGCAGTGTTCAGGGTTCGATGAACACTGAAGCTTTCTTT
CASSVQGSMNTEAFF
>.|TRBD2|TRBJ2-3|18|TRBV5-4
TGTGCCAGCAGCTTCTCTCTGGCGGGGGAACTTAGCACAGATACGCAGTATTTT
CASSFSLAGELSTDTQYF
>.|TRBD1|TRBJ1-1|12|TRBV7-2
TGTGCCAGCAGCTCGAGGACAGGGCAAGCTTTCTTT
CASSSRTGQAFF
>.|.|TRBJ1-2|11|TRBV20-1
TGCAGTGCTAGAGAATTAATGGGCTACACCTTC
CSARELMGYTF
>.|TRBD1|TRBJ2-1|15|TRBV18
TGTGCCAGCTCACCGAAGGGACAGGGGGACAATGAGCAGTTCTTC
CASSPKGQGDNEQFF
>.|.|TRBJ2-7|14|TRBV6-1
TGTGCCAGCAGTGATGGCAGCGGACCCTACGAGCAGTACTTC
CASSDGSGPYEQYF
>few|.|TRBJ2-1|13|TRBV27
TGTGCCAGCAGTTTCTTGGGTGCGGGCGTTCAGTTCTTC
CASSFLGAGVQFF
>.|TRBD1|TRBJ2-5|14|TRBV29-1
TGCAGCGTGGACCGGGACAGGGTAGGAGAGACCCAGTACTTC
CSVDRDRVGETQYF
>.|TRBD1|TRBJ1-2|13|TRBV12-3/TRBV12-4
TGTGCCAGCAAAGAAGACAGGGGTTATGGCTACACCTTC
CASKEDRGYGYTF
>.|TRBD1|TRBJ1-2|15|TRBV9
TGTGCCAGCAGCGTAGGGCAGGGGGCATCAGGGGGCTACACCTTC
CASSVGQGASGGYTF
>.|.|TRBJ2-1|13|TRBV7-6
TGTGCCAGCAGCCCCCACGAGGCAGGGGAGCAGTTCTTC
CASSPHEAGEQFF
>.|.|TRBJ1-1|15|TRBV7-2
TGTGCCAGCAGCTTAGCGGGACTCATGAACACTGAAGCTTTCTTT
CASSLAGLMNTEAFF
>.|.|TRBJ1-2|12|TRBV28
TGTGCCAGCAGTCCCAACAGGGACGGCTACACCTTC
CASSPNRDGYTF
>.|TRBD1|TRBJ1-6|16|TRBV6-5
TGTGCCAGCAGTTACTCGGGACAGGGAATTGTATCACCCCTCCACTTT
CASSYSGQGIVSPLHF
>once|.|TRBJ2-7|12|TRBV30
TGTGCCTGGAGTGATTCCAGATACGAGCAGTACTTC
CAWSDSRYEQYF
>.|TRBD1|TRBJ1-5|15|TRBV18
TGTGCCAGCTCAGGGGGGACAGGGGATGTGGAGCCCCAGCATTTT
CASSGGTGDVEPQHF
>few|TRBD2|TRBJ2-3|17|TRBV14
TGTGCCAGCAGTCCCCGGGCGGGAGGTTGGGGCACAGATACGCAGTATTTT
CASSPRAGGWGTDTQYF